Below, 9 T cell receptor beta chains from the same sample are listed, as sequenced in a study of siplizumab effects on memory and regulatory T cells. Measured with immunoSEQ multiplex PCR; TCRdb has only the in-frame clones, and not every one. Of some 97,000 clones listed, more than 85% are singletons. Specimen: CD4+ T cells sorted from blood. These TCRs come from a human donor in good health. Some clones in this sample may be carry-over from other donors' samples.

The V call is TRBV2, the J call TRBJ2-1; D is unresolved. Germline V gene lookup returns CDR1 SNHLY and CDR2 FYNNEI. V was clipped by 4 bases and J by 4 bases, with 5 bases between them. The CDR3 runs to 12 residues. The DNA of the CDR3 is TGTGCCAGCAGTGTAGCTTACAATGAGCAGTTCTTC. Translating gives CASSVAYNEQFF.

This clone was seen more than once but under ten times. The V gene is TRBV5-4, the J gene TRBJ2-3; D is unclear. V lost 0 bases and J 7 bases, leaving 9 bases between the germline ends. The CDR3 contains 13 residues. Germline V gene sequence: CDR1 SGHNT, CDR2 YYREEE (reference sequence). The CDR3 DNA follows: TGTGCCAGCAGCTTGGTAGAGACGAATACGCAGTATTTT. Translated: CASSLVETNTQYF.

The chain is built from TRBV19 and TRBJ2-1; tentative D call: TRBD1 (6 bases). CDR3 length: 11 amino acids. CDR1 is LNHDA, CDR2 SQIVND, per germline (reference sequence). Trimming removed 3 bases from V and 10 bases from J, with 7 bases in between. For the CDR3, the DNA is TGTGCCAGTAGTATGAGGGGGGAGCAGTTCTTC. Translating gives CASSMRGEQFF.

The J gene is TRBJ2-7, the V gene TRBV5-6; no firm D call. CDR3 size: 15 residues. V was trimmed by 0 bases and J by 5 bases, leaving 15 bases between them. CDR1 is SGHDT, CDR2 YYEEEE, per germline. The CDR3 bases are TGTGCCAGCAGCTTGGGGCGGTGGTCCTTGAACGAGCAGTACTTC. Its translation: CASSLGRWSLNEQYF.

V gene TRBV7-9 combines with J gene TRBJ1-3; 11 bases line up with TRBD1. The CDR3 totals 19 residues. Germline assignment: CDR1 SEHNR and CDR2 FQNEAQ (reference sequence). V lost 4 bases to trimming and J lost 0 bases; unmatched junction nucleotides: 11. The CDR3 spells CASSSSGTGGFSSGNTIYF. The CDR3 DNA sequence: TGTGCCAGCAGCTCATCCGGGACAGGGGGTTTTAGCTCTGGAAACACCATATATTTT.

The J gene is TRBJ2-1, the V gene TRBV11-3; tentatively, D is TRBD2 (7 bases). CDR1 and CDR2 (germline): SGHNT, YENEEA. This CDR3 region has 13 residues. Trimming left V 5 bases short and J 8 bases short, with 13 bases between. CDR3 loop: CASSLSGGDEQFF. In DNA form, the CDR3 reads TGTGCCAGCAGCCTGTCGGGGGGCGATGAGCAGTTCTTC.

The chain couples TRBV19 to TRBJ2-5; 7 nucleotides agree with TRBD2. The germline V gene encodes CDR1 LNHDA and CDR2 SQIVND (reference sequence). CDR3 length: 14 residues. V gave up 5 bases and J gave up 1 base; unmatched junction bases: 4. This chain's CDR3 is CASSVTSAQETQYF. In nucleotides, the CDR3 is TGTGCCAGTAGTGTAACTAGCGCCCAAGAGACCCAGTACTTC.

This sequence joins TRBV4-1 and TRBJ2-7; 10 bases align to TRBD2. This CDR3 contains 16 residues. Germline CDR1 reads MGHRA; CDR2 reads YSYEKL. The trim removed 1 base at V and 0 bases at J, leaving 3 bases unmatched. The CDR3 spells CASSQGLAGFSYEQYF. In DNA, the CDR3 is TGCGCCAGCAGCCAAGGACTAGCGGGCTTCTCCTACGAGCAGTACTTC.

This chain connects TRBV6-6 to TRBJ2-3; D is perhaps TRBD1 (6 bases). The CDR3 covers 12 residues. The V end was cut by 6 bases, the J end by 11 bases, with 15 bases between. Germline V gene sequence: CDR1 MNHNY, CDR2 SVGAGI (reference sequence). CDR3 loop: CASSSRGGMQYF. The CDR3 nucleotides are TGTGCCAGCAGCAGCCGAGGGGGTATGCAGTATTTT.